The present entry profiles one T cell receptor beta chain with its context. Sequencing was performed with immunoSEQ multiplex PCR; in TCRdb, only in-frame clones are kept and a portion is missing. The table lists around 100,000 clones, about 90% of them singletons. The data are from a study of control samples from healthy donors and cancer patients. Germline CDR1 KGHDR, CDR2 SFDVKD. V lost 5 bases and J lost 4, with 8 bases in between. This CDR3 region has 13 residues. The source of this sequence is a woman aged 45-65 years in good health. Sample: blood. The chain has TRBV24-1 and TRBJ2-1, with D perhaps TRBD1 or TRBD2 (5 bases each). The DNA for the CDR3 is TGTGCCACCAGTGCCGGGGCTTACAATGAGCAGTTCTTC. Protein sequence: CATSAGAYNEQFF.